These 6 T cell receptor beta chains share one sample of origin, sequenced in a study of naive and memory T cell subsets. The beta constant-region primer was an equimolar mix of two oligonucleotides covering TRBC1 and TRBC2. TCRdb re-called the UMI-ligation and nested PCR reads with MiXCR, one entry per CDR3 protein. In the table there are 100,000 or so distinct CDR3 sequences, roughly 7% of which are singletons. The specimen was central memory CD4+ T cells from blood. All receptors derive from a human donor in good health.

The CDR3 DNA sequence: TGTGCCAGCACCTATAGCGGGAGCTCGGGCGAGCAGTACTTC. It codes for CASTYSGSSGEQYF. V usage is TRBV12-3 or TRBV12-4 and J usage is TRBJ2-7, with 9 nucleotides matching TRBD2. The CDR3 has 14 residues. V dropped 7 bases and J dropped 6; count of bases not matched to a gene: 10.

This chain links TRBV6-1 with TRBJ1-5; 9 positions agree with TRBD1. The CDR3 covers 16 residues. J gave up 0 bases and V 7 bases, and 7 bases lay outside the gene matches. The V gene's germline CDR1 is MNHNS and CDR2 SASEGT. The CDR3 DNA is TGTGCCAGCACACGGACAGGGGTTCTTAGCAATCAGCCCCAGCATTTT. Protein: CASTRTGVLSNQPQHF.

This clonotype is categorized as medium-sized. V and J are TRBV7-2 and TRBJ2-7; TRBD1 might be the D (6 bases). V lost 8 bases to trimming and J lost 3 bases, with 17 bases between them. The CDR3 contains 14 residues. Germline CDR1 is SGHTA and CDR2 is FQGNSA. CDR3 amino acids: CASLQGSTHYEQYF. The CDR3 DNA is TGTGCCAGCCTGCAGGGGTCGACCCACTACGAGCAGTACTTC.

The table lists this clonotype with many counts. CDR3 in DNA: TGTGCCAGCAGCTCCATAGAGGGGGAAAAACTGTTTTTT. Translated, it gives CASSSIEGEKLFF. The chain uses TRBV7-6 and TRBJ1-4; TRBD1 is a possible D gene (5 bases). CDR3 length equals 13 residues. V lost 4 bases, J lost 8 bases, and 11 bases lay in between. From germline, CDR1 is SGHVS and CDR2 FNYEAQ.

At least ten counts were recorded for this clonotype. This chain's CDR3 is CSVREPGRRDTEAFF. Written as DNA, the CDR3 is TGCAGCGTCCGCGAACCGGGACGGAGAGACACTGAAGCTTTCTTT. The chain carries TRBV29-1 and TRBJ1-1, with D perhaps matching TRBD1 (5 bases). V was pared by 6 bases and J by 3 bases, with 20 bases between. CDR1 and CDR2 (germline): SQVTM, ANQGSEA. The CDR3 consists of 15 residues.

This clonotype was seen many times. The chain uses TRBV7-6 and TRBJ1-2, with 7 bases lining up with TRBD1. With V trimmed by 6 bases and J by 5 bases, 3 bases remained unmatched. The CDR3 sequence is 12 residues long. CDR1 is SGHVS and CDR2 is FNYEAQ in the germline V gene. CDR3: CASSPGGYGYTF. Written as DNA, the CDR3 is TGTGCCAGCAGTCCAGGGGGGTATGGCTACACCTTC.